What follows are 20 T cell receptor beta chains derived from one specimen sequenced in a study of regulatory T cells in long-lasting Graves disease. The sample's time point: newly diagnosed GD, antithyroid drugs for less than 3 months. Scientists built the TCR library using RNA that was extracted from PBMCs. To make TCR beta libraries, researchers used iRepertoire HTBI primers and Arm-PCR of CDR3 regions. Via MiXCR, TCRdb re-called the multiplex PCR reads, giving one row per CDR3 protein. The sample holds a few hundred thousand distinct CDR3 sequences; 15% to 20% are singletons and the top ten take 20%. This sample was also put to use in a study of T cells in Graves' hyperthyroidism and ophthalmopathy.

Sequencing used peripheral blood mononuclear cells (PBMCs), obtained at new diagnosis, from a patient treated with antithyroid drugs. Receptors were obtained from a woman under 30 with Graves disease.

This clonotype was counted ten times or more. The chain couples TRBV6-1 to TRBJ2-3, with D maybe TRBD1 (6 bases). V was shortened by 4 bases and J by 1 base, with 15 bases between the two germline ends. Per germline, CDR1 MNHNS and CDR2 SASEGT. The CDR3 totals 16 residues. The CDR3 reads CASSAPRGTGTDTQYF. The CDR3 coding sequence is TGTGCCAGCAGTGCCCCCAGGGGTACGGGCACAGATACGCAGTATTTT.

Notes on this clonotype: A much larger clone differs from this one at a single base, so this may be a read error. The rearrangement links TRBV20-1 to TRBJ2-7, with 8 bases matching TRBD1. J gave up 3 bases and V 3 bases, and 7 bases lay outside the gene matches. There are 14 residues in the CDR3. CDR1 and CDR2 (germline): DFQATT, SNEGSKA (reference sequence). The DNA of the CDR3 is TGCAGTGCTAGCTGCCCGGACAGGGACTACGAGCAGTACTTC. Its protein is CSASCPDRDYEQYF.

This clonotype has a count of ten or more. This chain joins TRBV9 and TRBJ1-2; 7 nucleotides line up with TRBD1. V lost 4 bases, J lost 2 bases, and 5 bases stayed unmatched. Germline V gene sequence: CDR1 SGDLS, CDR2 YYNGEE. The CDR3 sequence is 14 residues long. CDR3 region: CASSPGQANYGYTF. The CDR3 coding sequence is TGTGCCAGCAGCCCCGGACAGGCCAACTATGGCTACACCTTC.

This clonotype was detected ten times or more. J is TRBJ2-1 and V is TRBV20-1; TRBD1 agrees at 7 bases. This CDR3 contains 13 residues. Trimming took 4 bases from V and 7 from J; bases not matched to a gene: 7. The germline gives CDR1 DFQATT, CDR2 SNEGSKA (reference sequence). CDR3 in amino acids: CSANNPGGNEQFF. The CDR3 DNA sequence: TGCAGTGCTAATAACCCAGGGGGAAATGAGCAGTTCTTC.

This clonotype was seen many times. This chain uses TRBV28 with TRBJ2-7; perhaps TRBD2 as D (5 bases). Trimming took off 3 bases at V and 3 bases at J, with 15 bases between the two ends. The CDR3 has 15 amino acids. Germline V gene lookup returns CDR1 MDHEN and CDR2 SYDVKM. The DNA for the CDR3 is TGTGCCAGCAGTTTGGTTCGACTACGGGACTACGAGCAGTACTTC. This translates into CASSLVRLRDYEQYF.

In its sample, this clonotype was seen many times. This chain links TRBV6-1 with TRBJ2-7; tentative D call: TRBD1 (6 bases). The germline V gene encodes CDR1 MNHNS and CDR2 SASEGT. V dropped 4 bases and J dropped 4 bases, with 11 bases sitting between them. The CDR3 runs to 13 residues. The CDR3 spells CASSALQGYEQYF. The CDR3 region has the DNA TGTGCCAGCAGTGCCCTCCAGGGGTACGAGCAGTACTTC.

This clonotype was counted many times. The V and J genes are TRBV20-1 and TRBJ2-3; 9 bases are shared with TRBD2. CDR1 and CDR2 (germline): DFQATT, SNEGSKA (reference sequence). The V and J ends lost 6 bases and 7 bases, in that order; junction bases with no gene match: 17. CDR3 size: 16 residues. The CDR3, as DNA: TGCAGTGCGCAGATAGCGGGAGCCTCCCGGGCCTATACGCAGTATTTT. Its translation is CSAQIAGASRAYTQYF.

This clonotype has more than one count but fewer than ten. The CDR3 protein is CASSYSPGRVNTEAFF. In nucleotides, the CDR3 is TGTGCCAGCAGTTACTCCCCGGGTAGGGTGAACACTGAAGCTTTCTTT. The chain couples TRBV6-5 to TRBJ1-1; no definite D call. In germline, CDR1 is MNHEY, CDR2 SVGAGI. The CDR3 runs 16 residues. V lost 0 bases and J 0 bases, leaving 11 bases between the germline ends.

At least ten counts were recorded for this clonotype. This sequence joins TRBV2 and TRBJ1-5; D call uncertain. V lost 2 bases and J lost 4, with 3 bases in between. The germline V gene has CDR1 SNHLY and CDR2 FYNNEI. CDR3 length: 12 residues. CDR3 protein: CASSEQNQPQHF. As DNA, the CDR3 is TGTGCCAGCAGTGAACAAAATCAGCCCCAGCATTTT.

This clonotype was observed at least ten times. CDR3 bases: TGTGCCAGCAGCCAAGACGGCGGGGGCCGCACAGATACGCAGTATTTT. As protein: CASSQDGGGRTDTQYF. The chain combines TRBV3-1 with TRBJ2-3; weak D call: TRBD2 (7 bases). Deletions cut 0 bases from V and 1 base from J, with 11 bases between. The CDR3 has 16 amino acids. The germline CDR1 and CDR2 sequences are LGHDT and YNNKEL (reference sequence).

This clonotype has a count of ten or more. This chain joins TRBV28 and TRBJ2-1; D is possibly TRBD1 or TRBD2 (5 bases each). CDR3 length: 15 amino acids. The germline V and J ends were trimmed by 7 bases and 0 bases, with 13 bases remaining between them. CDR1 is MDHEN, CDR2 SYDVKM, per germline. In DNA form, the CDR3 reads TGTGCCAGCACCCCCCTTGGGGGCTCCTACAATGAGCAGTTCTTC. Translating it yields CASTPLGGSYNEQFF.

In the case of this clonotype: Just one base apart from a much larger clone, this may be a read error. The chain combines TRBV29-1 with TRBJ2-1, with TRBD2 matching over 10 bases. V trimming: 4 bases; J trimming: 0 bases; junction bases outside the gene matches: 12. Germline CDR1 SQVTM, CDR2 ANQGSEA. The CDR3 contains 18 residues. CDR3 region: CSVVSTSGKVPSYNEQFF. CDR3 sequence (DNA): TGCAGCGTTGTTTCCACTAGCGGGAAGGTACCCTCCTACAATGAGCAGTTCTTC.

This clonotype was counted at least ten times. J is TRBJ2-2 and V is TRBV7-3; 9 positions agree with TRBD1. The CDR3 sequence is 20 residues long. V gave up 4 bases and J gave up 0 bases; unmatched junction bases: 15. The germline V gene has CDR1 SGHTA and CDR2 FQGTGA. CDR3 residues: CASSSPSPRTGASNTGELFF. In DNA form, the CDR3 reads TGTGCCAGCAGCTCCCCCTCTCCCCGGACAGGGGCGTCGAACACCGGGGAGCTGTTTTTT. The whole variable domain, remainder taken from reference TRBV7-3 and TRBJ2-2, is GAGVSQTPSNKVTEKGKYVELRCDPISGHTALYWYRQSLGQGPEFLIYFQGTGAADDSGLPNDRFFAVRPEGSVSTLKIQRTERGDSAVYLCASSSPSPRTGASNTGELFFGEGSRLTVL.

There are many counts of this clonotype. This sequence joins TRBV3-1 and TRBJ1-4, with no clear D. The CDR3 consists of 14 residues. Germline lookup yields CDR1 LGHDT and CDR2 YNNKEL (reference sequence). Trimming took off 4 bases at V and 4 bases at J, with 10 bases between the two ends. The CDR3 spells CASSLRGSNEKLFF. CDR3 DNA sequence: TGTGCCAGCAGCCTGCGTGGGAGTAATGAAAAACTGTTTTTT. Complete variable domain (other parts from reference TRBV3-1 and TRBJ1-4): DTAVSQTPKYLVTQMGNDKSIKCEQNLGHDTMYWYKQDSKKFLKIMFSYNNKELIINETVPNRFSPKSPDKAHLNLHINSLELGDSAVYFCASSLRGSNEKLFFGSGTQLSVL.

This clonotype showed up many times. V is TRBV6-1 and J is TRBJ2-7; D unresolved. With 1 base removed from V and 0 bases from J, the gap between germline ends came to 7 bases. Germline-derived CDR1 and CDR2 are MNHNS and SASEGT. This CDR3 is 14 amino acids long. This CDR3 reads CASSEVVTSYEQYF. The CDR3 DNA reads TGTGCCAGCAGTGAAGTAGTCACCTCCTACGAGCAGTACTTC.

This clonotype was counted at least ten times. CDR3 nucleotide sequence: TGTGCCAGCAGTTTAAGGCAGGGGCCCAGGGAGACCCAGTACTTC. It encodes CASSLRQGPRETQYF. This chain uses TRBV12-3 or TRBV12-4 with TRBJ2-5; tentatively, D is TRBD1 (6 bases). The CDR3 sequence is 15 residues long. Deletions cut 2 bases from V and 5 bases from J, with 15 bases between.

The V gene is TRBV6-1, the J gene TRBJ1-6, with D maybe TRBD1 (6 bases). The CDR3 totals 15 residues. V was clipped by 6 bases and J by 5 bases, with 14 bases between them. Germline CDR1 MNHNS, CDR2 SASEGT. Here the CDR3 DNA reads TGTGCCAGCAGCGACCCACAGGGTAATAATTCACCCCTCCACTTT. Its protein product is CASSDPQGNNSPLHF.

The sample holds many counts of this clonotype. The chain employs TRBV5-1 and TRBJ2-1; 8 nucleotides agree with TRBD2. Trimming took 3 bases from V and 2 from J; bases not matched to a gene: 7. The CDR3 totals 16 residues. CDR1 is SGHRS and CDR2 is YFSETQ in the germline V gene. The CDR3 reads CASSSSGSVTYNEQFF. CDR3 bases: TGCGCCAGCAGCTCCAGCGGGAGTGTGACCTACAATGAGCAGTTCTTC.

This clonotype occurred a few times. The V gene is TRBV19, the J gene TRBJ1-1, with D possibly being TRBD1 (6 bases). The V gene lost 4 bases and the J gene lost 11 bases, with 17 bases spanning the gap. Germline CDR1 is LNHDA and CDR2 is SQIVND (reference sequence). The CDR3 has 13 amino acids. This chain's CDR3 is CASSRKGGGLAFF. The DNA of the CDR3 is TGTGCCAGTAGTAGGAAGGGGGGCGGGTTGGCTTTCTTT.

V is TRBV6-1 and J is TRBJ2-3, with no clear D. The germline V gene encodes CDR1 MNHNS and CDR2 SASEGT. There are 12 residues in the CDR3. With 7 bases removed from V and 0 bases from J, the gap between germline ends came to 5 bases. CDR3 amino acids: CASKQSTDTQYF. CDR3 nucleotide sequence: TGTGCCAGCAAGCAGAGCACAGATACGCAGTATTTT.